The clone carrying this T cell receptor beta chain was observed once. The data were taken from a study of shared clonotypes between healthy human individuals. Libraries were prepared by immunoSEQ multiplex PCR; TCRdb keeps only in-frame clonotypes and omits some of them. The sample shows approximately 98,000 clones, 68% of them seen only once. The source material was memory CD8+ T cells sorted from blood. Subset specified: CD45RO+ cells pooled with CCR7-negative TemRA cells. This receptor was obtained from a woman in her twenties or thirties in good health.

CDR3: CASREGLEIDPQYF. The CDR3 nucleotides read TGTGCCAGCAGAGAAGGACTAGAGATCGATCCGCAGTATTTT. V and J are TRBV6-4 and TRBJ2-3; 7 positions agree with TRBD2. Germline lookup yields CDR1 MRHNA and CDR2 SNTAGT. V was pared by 6 bases and J by 10 bases, with 13 bases of the junction left unmatched. This CDR3 is 14 amino acids long.